The clone carrying this T cell receptor (beta chain) was observed a few times. These data belong to a study of type 1 regulatory T cells. Study-wide context: T-allo10 is a Tr1-enriched, alloantigen-specific CD4 T cell product made in vitro.

In germline, CDR1 is ENHRY, CDR2 SYGVKD. This CDR3 region has 13 residues. The germline V and J ends were trimmed by 6 bases and 6 bases, with 9 bases remaining between them. Each CDR3 protein gets one entry after TCRdb re-called the reads with MiXCR. The sample has 75,000 to 100,000 distinct CDR3 sequences; roughly 28% are singletons. The sequence was collected from a human donor in good health. The material sequenced was CD4+ T cells, either the whole sample or a sorted fraction (not recorded which). V and J are TRBV10-3 and TRBJ2-6; tentatively, D is TRBD1 or TRBD2 (5 bases each). The CDR3 DNA follows: TGTGCCATCAGGGGGGTTGAGGCCAACGTCCTGACTTTC. Encoded protein: CAIRGVEANVLTF.